This entry lists 30 T cell receptor beta chains sequenced from one sample in a study of cytomegalovirus exposure and HLA in healthy donors. Primers: 60 Vbeta forward and 13 Jbeta reverse. The data were produced by immunoSEQ multiplex PCR, yet TCRdb's version contains in-frame clones alone and is incomplete. The repertoire holds over 150,000 clones, with roughly 80% as singletons. Material: PBMCs. All receptors derive from a woman under 40 in good health and CMV-seropositive.

The chain recombines TRBV2 with TRBJ1-3; D is unresolved. The CDR3 covers 15 residues. Trimming removed 3 bases at V and 4 bases at J, with 13 bases between. Germline V gene data show CDR1 as SNHLY and CDR2 as FYNNEI. CDR3 sequence reads: CASSDRGFFGNTIYF. The CDR3 bases are TGTGCCAGCAGTGATCGGGGATTCTTCGGAAACACCATATATTTT.

This clone is a singleton in its sample. The chain uses TRBV9 and TRBJ2-4; D perhaps matches TRBD1 (5 bases). The CDR3 consists of 15 residues. Germline CDR1 SGDLS, CDR2 YYNGEE. V was pared by 4 bases and J by 0 bases, with 11 bases between. The CDR3 is CASSPGHLAKNIQYF. In DNA form, the CDR3 reads TGTGCCAGCAGCCCAGGACACCTAGCCAAAAACATTCAGTACTTC.

This clone was recorded only once. CDR3 loop: CASSLSGGIYNEQFF. CDR3 nucleotide sequence: TGTGCCAGCTCACTGTCGGGGGGAATCTACAATGAGCAGTTCTTC. The chain is built from TRBV18 and TRBJ2-1, with TRBD2 matching 7 bases. CDR3 length: 15 amino acids. Germline lookup yields CDR1 KGHSH and CDR2 LQKENI. The trim removed 4 bases at V and 3 bases at J, leaving 6 bases unmatched.

CDR3 coding DNA: TGTGCCAGCAGCTTATTTCAGGGTAATGAGCAGTTCTTC. The encoded protein is CASSLFQGNEQFF. The V gene is TRBV13, the J gene TRBJ2-1, with D possibly being TRBD1 (5 bases). Between the trimmed V and J ends, which lost 2 bases and 7 bases, there was a span of 9 bases. This CDR3 is built from 13 residues. Germline CDR1 and CDR2: PRHDT and FYEKMQ (reference sequence). Combining the CDR3 with reference TRBV13 and TRBJ2-1 gives the whole variable domain AAGVIQSPRHLIKEKRETATLKCYPIPRHDTVYWYQQGPGQDPQFLISFYEKMQSDKGSIPDRFSAQQFSDYHSELNMSSLELGDSALYFCASSLFQGNEQFFGPGTRLTVL.

V is TRBV5-1 and J is TRBJ2-5; D might be TRBD2 (6 bases). The CDR3 sequence is 14 residues long. V was shortened by 4 bases and J by 2 bases, with 12 bases between the two germline ends. Germline V gene lookup returns CDR1 SGHRS and CDR2 YFSETQ. Written as DNA, the CDR3 is TGCGCCAGCAGCGGGAGTGGGGGGCAAGAGACCCAGTACTTC. It specifies CASSGSGGQETQYF.

The chain links TRBV7-8 to TRBJ2-5; TRBD2 matches at 7 bases. Germline-derived CDR1 and CDR2 are SGHVS and FQNEAQ. This CDR3 has 20 amino acids. With V trimmed by 4 bases and J by 2 bases, 22 bases remained unmatched. The CDR3 loop reads CASSSPGLGKAGVSQETQYF. Written as DNA, the CDR3 is TGTGCCAGCAGCTCCCCCGGGTTGGGGAAGGCGGGGGTGTCGCAAGAGACCCAGTACTTC.

This clone was found a few times. The chain is built from TRBV6-5 and TRBJ2-3, with TRBD2 identical over 10 bases. The V and J ends lost 2 bases and 2 bases, in that order; junction bases with no gene match: 4. CDR1 is MNHEY and CDR2 is SVGAGI in the germline V gene. CDR3 length equals 16 residues. The CDR3 DNA follows: TGTGCCAGCAGTTACCCACTAGCGGGGTCCACAGATACGCAGTATTTT. Translation: CASSYPLAGSTDTQYF.

This clone appeared a few times. This sequence joins TRBV5-1 and TRBJ2-1, with 7 bases matching TRBD1. The CDR3 is 16 amino acids. The junction had 14 bases not matched to a gene; V was cut back by 5 bases and J by 6 bases. In germline, CDR1 is SGHRS, CDR2 YFSETQ. This CDR3 is CASSFIRQGDGNEQFF. In DNA form, the CDR3 reads TGCGCCAGCAGTTTTATTCGACAGGGAGATGGCAATGAGCAGTTCTTC. Looking up the rest from reference TRBV5-1 and TRBJ2-1 gives the full variable domain: KAGVTQTPRYLIKTRGQQVTLSCSPISGHRSVSWYQQTPGQGLQFLFEYFSETQRNKGNFPGRFSGRQFSNSRSEMNVSTLELGDSALYLCASSFIRQGDGNEQFFGPGTRLTVL.

V usage is TRBV5-1 and J usage is TRBJ1-6, with 11 bases fitting TRBD1. The CDR3 consists of 15 residues. In germline, CDR1 is SGHRS, CDR2 YFSETQ. The V and J ends lost 0 bases and 7 bases, in that order; junction bases with no gene match: 0. CDR3 DNA sequence: TGCGCCAGCAGCTTGGGGGACAGGGGGAATTCACCCCTCCACTTT. It encodes CASSLGDRGNSPLHF.

The chain links TRBV15 to TRBJ1-6; the match to TRBD1 covers 9 bases. The CDR3 is made up of 15 amino acids. The V gene's germline CDR1 is LNHNV and CDR2 YYDKDF (reference sequence). J was trimmed by 8 bases and V by 4 bases; bases with no gene match: 6. The CDR3 is CATSTHRTGDSPLHF. The CDR3 DNA reads TGTGCCACCAGCACCCACCGGACAGGGGATTCACCCCTCCACTTT.

V and J are TRBV5-1 and TRBJ1-1; TRBD1 matches 7 bases. The CDR3 extends over 15 amino acids. V lost 0 bases to trimming and J lost 8 bases; unmatched junction nucleotides: 10. The germline CDR1 and CDR2 sequences are SGHRS and YFSETQ. This chain's CDR3 is CASSLGFSVQGEAFF. CDR3 in DNA: TGCGCCAGCAGCTTGGGATTCTCTGTACAGGGGGAAGCTTTCTTT.

This clone was observed once. The rearrangement joins TRBV9 to TRBJ2-5; 11 bases are shared with TRBD1. Losses at the gene ends were 4 bases for V and 2 bases for J; bases not matched to a gene: 10. This CDR3 contains 17 residues. Germline V gene sequence: CDR1 SGDLS, CDR2 YYNGEE. The CDR3 protein is CASSSPLRDRGQETQYF. In DNA, the CDR3 is TGTGCCAGCAGCTCACCCCTGAGGGACAGGGGGCAAGAGACCCAGTACTTC.

The gene calls are TRBV14 and TRBJ1-3; D not resolved. Trimming removed 3 bases from V and 4 bases from J, with 7 bases in between. Germline-derived CDR1 and CDR2 are SGHDN and FVKESK. This CDR3 contains 13 residues. DNA for the CDR3: TGTGCCAGCAGCCAGCCTGGCGGAAACACCATATATTTT. Translation: CASSQPGGNTIYF.

The chain couples TRBV6-5 to TRBJ1-6; maybe TRBD1 (6 bases). Germline V gives CDR1 MNHEY, CDR2 SVGAGI. V lost 0 bases to trimming and J lost 7 bases, with 10 bases between them. The CDR3 consists of 15 residues. In DNA form, the CDR3 reads TGTGCCAGCAGTTACTCGATACAGGGAAATTCACCCCTCCACTTT. Residues: CASSYSIQGNSPLHF.

The chain uses TRBV19 and TRBJ1-2; D is uncertain. Trimming cost V 3 bases and J 10 bases, with 12 bases left between them. Germline V lookup: CDR1 LNHDA, CDR2 SQIVND (reference sequence). This CDR3 region has 12 residues. The CDR3 DNA is TGTGCCAGTAGTATCCTTGGACGGGACTACACCTTC. Its protein product is CASSILGRDYTF.

The rearrangement links TRBV7-3 to TRBJ2-1; 7 bases align to TRBD2. Trimming took 8 bases from V and 6 from J; bases not matched to a gene: 7. This CDR3 has 13 amino acids. Germline V gene sequence: CDR1 SGHTA, CDR2 FQGTGA. CDR3 sequence (DNA): TGTGCCAGCGGGGGGGGGTTCCCCAATGAGCAGTTCTTC. Protein: CASGGGFPNEQFF.

This clone was counted between two and nine times. The gene calls are TRBV13 and TRBJ2-7, with D perhaps TRBD2 (6 bases). This CDR3 comprises 14 residues. Deletions cut 3 bases from V and 2 bases from J, with 11 bases between. Germline CDR1 is PRHDT and CDR2 is FYEKMQ (reference sequence). CDR3 in DNA: TGTGCCAGCAGCTTGGGGAGGACGGCCTACGAGCAGTACTTC. This translates into CASSLGRTAYEQYF.

The chain joins TRBV27 to TRBJ1-5, with TRBD1 matching 7 bases. The CDR3 has 16 amino acids. V was clipped by 1 base and J by 0 bases; unmatched bases: 3. The germline gives CDR1 MNHEY, CDR2 SMNVEV (reference sequence). CDR3 sequence (DNA): TGTGCCAGCAGTTTATACGGACAGGTTAGCAATCAGCCCCAGCATTTT. It translates to CASSLYGQVSNQPQHF.

The chain joins TRBV23-1 to TRBJ1-5; 8 bases are shared with TRBD1. TRBV23-1 is noted as an ORF with a role that remains uncertain. This CDR3 is built from 16 residues. J was trimmed by 4 bases and V by 7 bases; bases with no gene match: 12. CDR3 sequence reads: CASTSGQGIVNQPQHF. CDR3 nucleotide sequence: TGCGCCAGCACTTCAGGACAGGGCATTGTTAATCAGCCCCAGCATTTT.

This chain joins TRBV4-3 and TRBJ1-1; possible D gene TRBD1, 6 bases. The germline V and J ends were trimmed by 4 bases and 1 base, with 10 bases remaining between them. Germline CDR1 reads LGHNA; CDR2 reads YSLEER. This CDR3 is built from 14 residues. CDR3 region: CASSRGQPNTEAFF. CDR3 in DNA: TGCGCCAGCAGCCGAGGACAGCCGAACACTGAAGCTTTCTTT.

The genes are TRBV27 and TRBJ1-4; TRBD1 agrees at 8 bases. V lost 5 bases to trimming and J lost 4 bases; unmatched junction nucleotides: 12. The germline V gene encodes CDR1 MNHEY and CDR2 SMNVEV (reference sequence). There are 17 residues in the CDR3. The CDR3 region is CASSLLRQGILNEKLFF. The CDR3 coding sequence is TGTGCCAGCAGTCTACTACGACAGGGGATCCTTAATGAAAAACTGTTTTTT.

V usage is TRBV7-8 and J usage is TRBJ2-7; D not certain. The V and J ends lost 1 base and 3 bases respectively, with 19 bases between them. Germline CDR1 and CDR2: SGHVS and FQNEAQ. The CDR3 is made up of 17 amino acids. The CDR3 region has the DNA TGTGCCAGCAGCTTAGTAATTTTAGCTTCTTCCCGCTACGAGCAGTACTTC. The encoded protein is CASSLVILASSRYEQYF.

The rearrangement joins TRBV15 to TRBJ2-2, with 10 bases fitting TRBD2. The CDR3 has 16 residues. Germline V lookup: CDR1 LNHNV, CDR2 YYDKDF (reference sequence). V lost 2 bases, J lost 5 bases, and 5 bases stayed unmatched. The CDR3 region is CATSRSGGGRTGELFF. The CDR3 region has the DNA TGTGCCACCAGCAGAAGCGGGGGGGGAAGGACCGGGGAGCTGTTTTTT.

CDR3 sequence (DNA): TGTGCCACCAGAGACGACAGGGGGCACGAGACCCATAGCACAGATACGCAGTATTTT. Translating it yields CATRDDRGHETHSTDTQYF. The chain joins TRBV15 to TRBJ2-3, with 10 positions matching TRBD1. Looked up from germline, CDR1 is LNHNV and CDR2 is YYDKDF (reference sequence). The CDR3 has 19 residues. V dropped 6 bases and J dropped 0; count of bases not matched to a gene: 15.

V usage is TRBV6-5 and J usage is TRBJ1-6; TRBD1 might be the D (6 bases). The CDR3 is 16 amino acids. V was trimmed by 3 bases and J by 7 bases, leaving 16 bases between them. Germline V lookup: CDR1 MNHEY, CDR2 SVGAGI. The CDR3 spells CASSYGSGQTNSPLHF. DNA for the CDR3: TGTGCCAGCAGTTATGGCTCAGGACAGACAAATTCACCCCTCCACTTT.

CDR3 bases: TGTGCCAGCAGCGCCCTCATCCGGACAGGGGCTTCTGAGAACTATGGCTACACCTTC. Encoded protein: CASSALIRTGASENYGYTF. This sequence joins TRBV7-8 and TRBJ1-2, with 9 bases lining up with TRBD1. The CDR3 is made up of 19 amino acids. J gave up 2 bases and V 5 bases, and 18 bases lay outside the gene matches. Germline CDR1 and CDR2: SGHVS and FQNEAQ.

The chain links TRBV15 to TRBJ1-5; the match to TRBD1 covers 9 bases. CDR3 length: 17 residues. CDR1 LNHNV and CDR2 YYDKDF come from the germline V gene (reference sequence). V lost 1 base and J lost 3; bases outside the gene matches: 7. The CDR3 reads CATSRGAGQGHNQPQHF. The DNA for the CDR3 is TGTGCCACCAGCAGAGGGGCGGGACAGGGTCACAATCAGCCCCAGCATTTT.

The V gene is TRBV18, the J gene TRBJ1-1; D perhaps matches TRBD1 (6 bases). Germline V gene data show CDR1 as KGHSH and CDR2 as LQKENI. The CDR3 has 12 amino acids. Deletions cut 3 bases from V and 8 bases from J, with 10 bases between. CDR3 protein: CASSPSTGEAFF. DNA of the CDR3: TGTGCCAGCTCACCTTCGACAGGAGAAGCTTTCTTT.

The genes are TRBV19 and TRBJ1-1; D possibly corresponds to TRBD1 (6 bases). The CDR3 runs 13 residues. Germline values: CDR1 LNHDA, CDR2 SQIVND (reference sequence). V was pared by 5 bases and J by 2 bases, with 9 bases between. CDR3 sequence: CASSGQPNTEAFF. CDR3 nucleotide sequence: TGTGCCAGTAGTGGACAGCCAAACACTGAAGCTTTCTTT.

The chain carries TRBV9 and TRBJ2-5, with D possibly matching TRBD2 (6 bases). The J call may not be correct, given that the DNA end is closer to TRBJ2-7. The length of the CDR3 is 14 residues. Germline V CDR1 and CDR2: SGDLS, YYNGEE. CDR3 DNA sequence: TGTGCCAGCAGCGTGGGGACTCATCCCTACGAGCAGTACTTC. Protein product: CASSVGTHPYEQYF.